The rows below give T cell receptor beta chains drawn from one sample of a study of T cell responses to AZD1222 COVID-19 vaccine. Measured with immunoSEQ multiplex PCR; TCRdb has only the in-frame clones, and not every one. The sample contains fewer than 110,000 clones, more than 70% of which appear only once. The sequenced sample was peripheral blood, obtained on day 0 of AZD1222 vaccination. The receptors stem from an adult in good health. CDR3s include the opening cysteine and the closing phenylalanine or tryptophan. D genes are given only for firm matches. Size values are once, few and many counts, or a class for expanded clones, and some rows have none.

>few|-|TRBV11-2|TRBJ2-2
TGTGCCAGCAGCTCCCAACTGGGGGAGCTGTTTTTT
CASSSQLGELFF
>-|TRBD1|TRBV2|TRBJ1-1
TGTGCCAGCAGTAGGGACAGCCCCCTGGTGACTGAAGCTTTCTTT
CASSRDSPLVTEAFF
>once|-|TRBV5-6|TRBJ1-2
TGTGCCAGCAGTTGGGCGGGCGCTAACTATGGCTACACCTTC
CASSWAGANYGYTF
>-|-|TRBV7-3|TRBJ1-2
TGTGCCAGCAGCCTTACCCGCGCCAACTATGGCTACACCTTC
CASSLTRANYGYTF
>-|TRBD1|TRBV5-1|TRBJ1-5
TGCGCCAGCAGCCCCGGGACAGTTAATCAGCCCCAGCATTTT
CASSPGTVNQPQHF
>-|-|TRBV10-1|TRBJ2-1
TGCGCCAGCAGTGAGAGCCGCTACAATGAGCAGTTCTTC
CASSESRYNEQFF
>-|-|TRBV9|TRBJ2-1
TGTGCCAGCAGCGTAGAACGTTCCTACAATGAGCAGTTCTTC
CASSVERSYNEQFF
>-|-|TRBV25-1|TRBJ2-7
TGTGCCAGCAGTGGGTTGGGACGGAACTACGAGCAGTACTTC
CASSGLGRNYEQYF
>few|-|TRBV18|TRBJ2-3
TGTGCCAGCTCACCACCGGTAGGGGGAAGCACAGATACGCAGTATTTT
CASSPPVGGSTDTQYF
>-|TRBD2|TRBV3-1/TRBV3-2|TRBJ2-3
TGTGCCAGCAGCCAAGATGCGGGAGAGAGCACAGATACGCAGTATTTT
CASSQDAGESTDTQYF
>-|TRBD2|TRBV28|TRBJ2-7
TGTGCCAGCAGTTTGGTAGCGGGGCCTTCCTACGAGCAGTACTTC
CASSLVAGPSYEQYF
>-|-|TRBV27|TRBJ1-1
TGTGCCAGCAGTTTGACCTTGAACACTGAAGCTTTCTTT
CASSLTLNTEAFF
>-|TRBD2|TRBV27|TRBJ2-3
TGTGCCAGCAGTTTCACGGGGACTAGCGGCCCCCCAGGTACGCAGTATTTT
CASSFTGTSGPPGTQYF
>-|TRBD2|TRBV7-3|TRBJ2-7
TGTGCCAGCAGCTTGTATGTGGGAGGGCTGGTTCAGACATCCTACGAGCAGTACTTC
CASSLYVGGLVQTSYEQYF
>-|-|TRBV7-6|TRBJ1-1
TGTGCCAGCAGCCCTAGGGTGGGTGCCTTAGGGACTGAAGCTTTCTTT
CASSPRVGALGTEAFF
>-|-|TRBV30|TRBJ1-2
TGTGCCTGGAGTGTATGGGACACGGGAGGCTACACCTTC
CAWSVWDTGGYTF
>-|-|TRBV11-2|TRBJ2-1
TGTGCCAGCAGCACCACGCGGGGCAGGGCCTACAATGAGCAGTTCTTC
CASSTTRGRAYNEQFF
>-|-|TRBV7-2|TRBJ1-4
TGTGCCAGCAGCTTAGCGGGGCCCCGGAGGATAGAAAAACTGTTTTTT
CASSLAGPRRIEKLFF
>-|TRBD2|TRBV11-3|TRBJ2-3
TGTGCCAGCAGCGCCCGACTAGCGGGAGTTTTTACAGATACGCAGTATTTT
CASSARLAGVFTDTQYF
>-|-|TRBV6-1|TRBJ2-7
TGTGCCAGCAGTGTAGCGGAGACTACGTTCGAGCAGTACTTC
CASSVAETTFEQYF
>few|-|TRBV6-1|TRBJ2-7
TGTGCCAGCAGTGAATACGGCTACGAGCAGTACTTC
CASSEYGYEQYF
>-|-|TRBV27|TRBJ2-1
TGTGCCAGCTCGTACGGCTCGGAGAGGGATGAGCAGTTCTTC
CASSYGSERDEQFF
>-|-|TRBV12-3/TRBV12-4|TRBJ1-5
TGTGCCAGCGTTCCCGGGACCAATCAGCCCCAGCATTTT
CASVPGTNQPQHF
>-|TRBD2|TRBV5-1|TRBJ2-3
TGCGCCAGCAGCCCCGGGACTAGTTCCGCAGATACGCAGTATTTT
CASSPGTSSADTQYF
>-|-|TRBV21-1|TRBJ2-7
TGTTCCGAAACCCCCGACAGGGCCCACGAGCAGTACTTC
CSETPDRAHEQYF
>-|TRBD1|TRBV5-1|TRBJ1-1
TGCGCCAGCAGCATCGCAGGGGGCATGAACACTGAAGCTTTCTTT
CASSIAGGMNTEAFF
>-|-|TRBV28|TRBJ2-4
TGTGCCAGCAGTCCGACCTCCCCAGGGATGCACATTCAGTACTTC
CASSPTSPGMHIQYF
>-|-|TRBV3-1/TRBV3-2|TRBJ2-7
TGTGCCAGCAGCCAACAAACAGGGAGTGAGCAGTACTTC
CASSQQTGSEQYF
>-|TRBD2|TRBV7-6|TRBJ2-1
TGTGCCAGCAGCCCTACTAGCGGGAGTTGGAATGAGCAGTTCTTC
CASSPTSGSWNEQFF
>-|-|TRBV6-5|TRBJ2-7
TGTGCCAGCAGTACCCCTACCAGGGGTAAGGGCGAGCAGTACTTC
CASSTPTRGKGEQYF
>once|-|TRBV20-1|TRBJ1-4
TGCAGTGCTGGTGACGGCCTCCTCAATGAAAAACTGTTTTTT
CSAGDGLLNEKLFF
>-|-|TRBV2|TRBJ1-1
TGTGCCAGCAGTGGGAGGAGTCCAGAAGCAAACACTGAAGCTTTCTTT
CASSGRSPEANTEAFF
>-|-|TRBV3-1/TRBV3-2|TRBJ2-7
TGTGCCAGCAGCCCGCCGGGCCAACGGCACGAGCAGTACTTC
CASSPPGQRHEQYF
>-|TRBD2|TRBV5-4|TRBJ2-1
TGTGCCAGCACCCGAGCGGGAGGAGCTGGTGAGCAGTTCTTC
CASTRAGGAGEQFF
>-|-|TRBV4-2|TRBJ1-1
TGTGCCAGCAGCCACTCCTTTGACGGGAACACTGAAGCTTTCTTT
CASSHSFDGNTEAFF
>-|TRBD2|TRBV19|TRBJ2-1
TGTGCCAGTATGGTCGGGAGGGGTTCAGATGAGCAGTTCTTC
CASMVGRGSDEQFF
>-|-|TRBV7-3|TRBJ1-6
TGTGCCAGCAGCTTAAAAAGCTCCTATAATTCACCCCTCCACTTT
CASSLKSSYNSPLHF
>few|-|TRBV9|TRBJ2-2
TGTGCCAGCAGCGTATTCCCGGTGGCCGGGAGCAACACCGGGGAGCTGTTTTTT
CASSVFPVAGSNTGELFF
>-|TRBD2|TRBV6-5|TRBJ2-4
TGTGCCGCCAGGACTAGCGGGAGTTTCATTCAGTACTTC
CAARTSGSFIQYF
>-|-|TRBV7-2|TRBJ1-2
TGTGCCAGCAGCCCCCGCCTGGAGAGCGGCTACACCTTC
CASSPRLESGYTF
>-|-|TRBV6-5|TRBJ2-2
TGTGCCAGCAGGCCACAGGTATACACCGGGGAGCTGTTTTTT
CASRPQVYTGELFF
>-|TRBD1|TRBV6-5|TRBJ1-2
TGTGCCAGCGCCGGGACAGGCGACAACTATGGCTACACCTTC
CASAGTGDNYGYTF
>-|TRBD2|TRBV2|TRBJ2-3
TGTGCCAGCTCTCTAGCGGGAGGGAGCACAGATACGCAGTATTTT
CASSLAGGSTDTQYF
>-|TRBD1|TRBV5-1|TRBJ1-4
TGCGCCAGCAGCCTGACCGACAGGGACAATGAAAAACTGTTTTTT
CASSLTDRDNEKLFF
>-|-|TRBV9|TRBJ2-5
TGTGCCAGCAGCCCCCGATCGGGGGCAGGGACCCAGTACTTC
CASSPRSGAGTQYF
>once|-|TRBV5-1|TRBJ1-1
TGCGCCAGCAGCTTGCAGGTAACAGGCATGAACACTGAAGCTTTCTTT
CASSLQVTGMNTEAFF
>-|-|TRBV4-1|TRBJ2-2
TGCGCCAGCAGCCAAGGGGAGAGGGACAACACCGGGGAGCTGTTTTTT
CASSQGERDNTGELFF
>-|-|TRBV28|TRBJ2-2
TGTGCCAGCAGTTCTCCGACAGGAGAGAACACCGGGGAGCTGTTTTTT
CASSSPTGENTGELFF
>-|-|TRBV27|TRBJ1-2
TGTGCCAGCAGTCAAAGAGGGGCTAACTATGGCTACACCTTC
CASSQRGANYGYTF
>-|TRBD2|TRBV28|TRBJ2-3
TGTGCCAGCACTGACGCTAGCGGGAGTTGGACAGATACGCAGTATTTT
CASTDASGSWTDTQYF
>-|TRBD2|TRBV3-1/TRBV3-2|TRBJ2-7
TGTGCCAGCAGCCAAGGCCCGGGACTAGCGGGAGATTACGAGCAGTACTTC
CASSQGPGLAGDYEQYF